These 13 T cell receptor beta chains originate from one sample sequenced in a study of cytomegalovirus exposure and HLA in healthy donors. Primers: 60 Vbeta forward and 13 Jbeta reverse. Measured with immunoSEQ multiplex PCR; TCRdb has only the in-frame clones, and not every one. The sample includes about 130,000 clones, around 78% of them seen just once. Sequenced input: PBMCs. These TCRs come from a man in his sixties in good health and CMV-seropositive.

The gene calls are TRBV29-1 and TRBJ1-1; possibly TRBD1 for D (6 bases). The CDR3 spans 14 residues. In germline, CDR1 is SQVTM, CDR2 ANQGSEA. The V end was cut by 4 bases, the J end by 4 bases, with 16 bases between. CDR3 sequence: CSVAQGTIGTEAFF. CDR3 sequence (DNA): TGCAGCGTTGCCCAGGGGACCATTGGCACTGAAGCTTTCTTT.

The chain recombines TRBV9 with TRBJ2-5; 12 positions agree with TRBD2. Germline V gene data show CDR1 as SGDLS and CDR2 as YYNGEE. This CDR3 has 16 amino acids. V lost 0 bases, J lost 5 bases, and 5 bases stayed unmatched. The CDR3 DNA reads as TGTGCCAGCAGCGTAGCTAGCGGGGGGGCCCAGGAGACCCAGTACTTC. This sequence encodes CASSVASGGAQETQYF.

The rearrangement joins TRBV2 to TRBJ2-3, with 10 nucleotides matching TRBD1. With V trimmed by 6 bases and J by 4 bases, 4 bases remained unmatched. Per the germline V gene, CDR1 is SNHLY and CDR2 is FYNNEI. This CDR3 comprises 14 residues. The CDR3 sequence: CASSFGQGADTQYF. The DNA for the CDR3 is TGTGCCAGCAGCTTTGGACAGGGGGCAGATACGCAGTATTTT.

V and J are TRBV30 and TRBJ1-4, with D maybe TRBD1 (5 bases). Germline V gives CDR1 GTSNPN, CDR2 SVGIG (reference sequence). The CDR3 has 14 amino acids. The V end lost 2 bases, the J end lost 0 bases, and 7 bases lay between the germline ends. CDR3 nucleotide sequence: TGTGCCTGGAGTCGGGGGGCAACTAATGAAAAACTGTTTTTT. It encodes CAWSRGATNEKLFF.

The chain carries TRBV5-1 and TRBJ2-5; D call uncertain. This CDR3 region has 14 residues. The germline gives CDR1 SGHRS, CDR2 YFSETQ. Trimming removed 3 bases from V and 1 base from J, with 10 bases in between. The CDR3 loop is CASSSPYRQETQYF. The DNA for the CDR3 is TGCGCCAGCAGCTCCCCCTACCGCCAAGAGACCCAGTACTTC.

The chain is built from TRBV18 and TRBJ2-6; 8 bases are shared with TRBD1. The CDR3 is 19 amino acids. CDR1 and CDR2 (germline): KGHSH, LQKENI. V lost 2 bases and J lost 1; bases outside the gene matches: 10. The CDR3 region has the DNA TGTGCCAGCTCACCATCCGTAGGACAGGGACCATCTGGGGCCAACGTCCTGACTTTC. It specifies CASSPSVGQGPSGANVLTF.

This chain links TRBV5-1 with TRBJ1-1; no clear D gene. The CDR3 totals 13 residues. Germline CDR1 reads SGHRS; CDR2 reads YFSETQ. Trimming took 0 bases from V and 7 from J, leaving 10 bases between them. The chain's CDR3 is CASSLDFSSEAFF. CDR3 nucleotides: TGCGCCAGCAGCTTGGATTTTTCCAGTGAAGCTTTCTTT.

CDR3 sequence: CASREGGNQPQHF. CDR3 DNA: TGTGCCAGCCGTGAGGGGGGGAATCAGCCCCAGCATTTT. This rearrangement joins TRBV28 to TRBJ1-5; maybe TRBD1 (6 bases). Germline loops: CDR1 MDHEN, CDR2 SYDVKM. V was cut by 8 bases and J by 4 bases, with 12 bases left in between. This CDR3 is 13 amino acids long.

J is TRBJ2-1 and V is TRBV5-1; 8 bases align to TRBD1. J gave up 8 bases and V 0 bases, and 13 bases lay outside the gene matches. CDR1 is SGHRS and CDR2 is YFSETQ in the germline V gene. The CDR3 has 17 residues. The CDR3 region is CASSLASGAGGKYEQFF. DNA of the CDR3: TGCGCCAGCAGCTTGGCCTCGGGGGCAGGGGGCAAGTATGAGCAGTTCTTC.

The J gene is TRBJ1-1, the V gene TRBV28; D remains unclear. With 6 bases removed from V and 8 bases from J, the gap between germline ends came to 13 bases. Germline V gene data show CDR1 as MDHEN and CDR2 as SYDVKM. The CDR3 is made up of 12 amino acids. The CDR3 DNA is TGTGCCAGCAGGCCATCTACCCTCGAAGCTTTCTTT. Its protein product is CASRPSTLEAFF.

This clone was detected only a few times. The chain recombines TRBV2 with TRBJ2-5; the D gene is possibly TRBD2 (6 bases). The CDR3 spans 14 residues. Germline CDR1 and CDR2: SNHLY and FYNNEI. The V end was cut by 3 bases, the J end by 4 bases, with 12 bases between. The CDR3 protein is CASSDTLARETQYF. CDR3 nucleotide sequence: TGTGCCAGCAGTGATACCCTAGCGCGAGAGACCCAGTACTTC.

The chain couples TRBV6-5 to TRBJ1-1; D is uncertain. This CDR3 region has 15 residues. Trimming pared 4 bases from V and 0 bases from J, leaving 12 bases between. Germline loops: CDR1 MNHEY, CDR2 SVGAGI. CDR3 sequence (DNA): TGTGCCAGCAGTTCCACGGGCGGGATGAACACTGAAGCTTTCTTT. Translation: CASSSTGGMNTEAFF.

This clone was counted only a few times. The chain joins TRBV7-9 to TRBJ1-5, with 9 bases lining up with TRBD1. The trim removed 5 bases at V and 6 bases at J, leaving 5 bases unmatched. Germline CDR1 is SEHNR and CDR2 is FQNEAQ (reference sequence). The length of the CDR3 is 14 residues. DNA of the CDR3: TGTGCCAGCAGCGGGGAGGACAGGGGTCAGCCCCAGCATTTT. It encodes CASSGEDRGQPQHF.